This T cell receptor beta chain originates from a study of T cells after yellow fever vaccination. The CDR3 length is 12 residues. Looked up from germline, CDR1 is GTSNPN and CDR2 is SVGIG (reference sequence). V was clipped by 3 bases and J by 9 bases; unmatched bases: 7. A process of 5'RACE template switching, which added a universal primer site and UMIs, was used to make TCR cDNA. Via MiXCR, TCRdb re-called the 5' RACE reads, giving one row per CDR3 protein. The sample lists hundreds of thousands of distinct CDR3 sequences, roughly 12% occurring once. Overall study results and limits: Clones from primary vaccination mostly reappeared after the booster (roughly 97% CD4, approximately 91% CD8). It was a small share of clonotypes that appeared in both CD4 and CD8 compartments. Bulk-population clonotypes that are abundant could appear as contaminants in FACS-sorted repertoires.

As to this clonotype: Its antigen is as yet unknown. Just one base apart from a much larger clone, this may be a read error.

Here the sequenced sample was PBMCs, taken on the day of the yellow fever booster vaccination. The rearrangement uses TRBV30 and TRBJ2-7; 8 positions match TRBD1. The clonotype originates from a man aged 30 to 45 who received the YFV17D yellow fever vaccine. CDR3 nucleotides: TGTGCCTGGAGCGCTGGGACAGGCGTGCAGTACTTC. Translating it yields CAWSAGTGVQYF.